This passage covers 11 T cell receptor beta chains from one sample sequenced in a study of T-cell memory formation after mild COVID-19 (dated by TCRdb to the early 2020s). The library was prepared using 5' RACE. This sample was sequenced with an Illumina NovaSeq 6000. In-frame beta chains were kept once TCRdb had trimmed the public reads at Q25 with fastp and called clones with MiXCR. All rows with the same CDR3 protein become a single entry with the most common DNA and genes. A total of about 430,000 distinct CDR3 sequences appear in this sample, less than 25% of them only once. The biggest ten clones account for about 10% of the sample. The sequenced sample was PBMCs or a T cell subset sorted from them (not recorded which). The receptor source for this set is an adult woman who had mild COVID-19 (a few samples of this study predate the infection). The sample titles of this study are shuffled in the database, so cell type and time point are left out; the donor was told from shared clones.

This chain connects TRBV19 to TRBJ2-1, with a tentative D call TRBD2 (5 bases). CDR1 is LNHDA, CDR2 SQIVND, per germline (reference sequence). CDR3 length: 15 residues. Trimming shortened V by 6 bases and J by 2 bases, and 14 bases separated the two germline ends. The CDR3 protein is CASRSGEPTYNEQFF. CDR3 nucleotides: TGTGCCAGTAGGAGTGGGGAGCCTACCTACAATGAGCAGTTCTTC.

This clonotype has just a few counts. The chain joins TRBV10-3 to TRBJ1-2; D is uncertain. The CDR3 contains 12 residues. Germline CDR1 and CDR2: ENHRY and SYGVKD. V was shortened by 3 bases and J by 6 bases, with 8 bases between the two germline ends. The CDR3 loop is CAISESQHGYTF. CDR3 DNA sequence: TGTGCCATCAGTGAATCTCAGCATGGCTACACCTTC.

This clonotype was seen a handful of times. This sequence joins TRBV5-5 and TRBJ2-1; a possible D gene is TRBD2 (5 bases). This CDR3 comprises 14 residues. Per germline, CDR1 SGHKS and CDR2 YYEKEE (reference sequence). V lost 4 bases to trimming and J lost 4 bases, with 12 bases between them. The CDR3 loop reads CASSQGGLYNEQFF. In DNA form, the CDR3 reads TGTGCCAGCAGCCAAGGCGGACTGTACAATGAGCAGTTCTTC.

The chain employs TRBV4-2 and TRBJ1-2; D not certain. The CDR3 contains 11 residues. V was trimmed by 7 bases and J by 2 bases, leaving 5 bases between them. Germline V lookup: CDR1 LGHNA, CDR2 YNFKEQ. DNA for the CDR3: TGTGCCAGCAAATGGAACTATGGCTACACCTTC. Protein product: CASKWNYGYTF.

This clonotype came up many times. V and J are TRBV6-5 and TRBJ2-7; weak D call: TRBD1 (6 bases). Trimming stripped 8 bases from V and 0 bases from J, with 11 bases between. Germline-derived CDR1 and CDR2 are MNHEY and SVGAGI. The CDR3 consists of 13 residues. The CDR3 nucleotides are TGTGCCAGCGGACAGATTAGCTCCTACGAGCAGTACTTC. Translating it yields CASGQISSYEQYF.

This clonotype was seen a handful of times. The V call is TRBV12-5, the J call TRBJ2-6, with D hard to call. The V gene lost 3 bases and the J gene lost 4 bases, with 4 bases spanning the gap. The CDR3 has 13 residues. The germline CDR1 and CDR2 sequences are LGHNT and FRNRAP. CDR3 sequence: CASGFGGANVLTF. Written as DNA, the CDR3 is TGTGCTAGTGGTTTTGGGGGGGCCAACGTCCTGACTTTC.

The chain recombines TRBV18 with TRBJ2-4; TRBD2 matches at 8 bases. Germline V gene sequence: CDR1 KGHSH, CDR2 LQKENI. The junction had 10 bases not matched to a gene; V was cut back by 3 bases and J by 12 bases. The CDR3 spans 14 residues. The CDR3 DNA sequence: TGTGCCAGCTCACCGGGGACCGCGGGGGGAGCTCAGTACTTC. As protein: CASSPGTAGGAQYF.

V gene TRBV25-1 combines with J gene TRBJ2-7; D ambiguous. The CDR3 spans 13 residues. Germline loops: CDR1 MGHDK, CDR2 SYGVNS. Deletions cut 5 bases from V and 3 bases from J, with 11 bases between. CDR3 sequence: CASSRALRYEQYF. CDR3 coding DNA: TGTGCCAGCAGTCGGGCCTTACGCTACGAGCAGTACTTC.

The chain employs TRBV4-2 and TRBJ1-6; a possible D gene is TRBD1 (6 bases). Germline loops: CDR1 LGHNA, CDR2 YNFKEQ. Deletions cut 1 base from V and 6 bases from J, with 10 bases between. The CDR3 has 15 residues. The CDR3 region has the DNA TGTGCCAGCAGCCAAGGTGAGGGGGGTAATTCACCCCTCCACTTT. Its translation is CASSQGEGGNSPLHF.

As regards this clonotype: This CDR3 fails to terminate in the conserved phenylalanine or tryptophan, so it likely reflects a read error. This chain connects TRBV5-4 to TRBJ2-7; D ambiguous. Trimming took 5 bases from V and 0 from J, leaving 15 bases between them. The CDR3 spans 15 residues. The germline CDR1 and CDR2 sequences are SGHNT and YYREEE (reference sequence). The CDR3 here is CASSLIGGSSYEQYL. For the CDR3, the DNA is TGTGCCAGCAGTTTGATCGGCGGCAGCTCCTACGAGCAGTACTTG.

This clonotype was detected a few times. This chain joins TRBV5-4 and TRBJ2-4; tentatively, D is TRBD1 (6 bases). Germline loops: CDR1 SGHNT, CDR2 YYREEE (reference sequence). CDR3 length: 15 amino acids. The V end was cut by 3 bases, the J end by 1 base, with 11 bases between. The DNA of the CDR3 is TGTGCCAGCAGCTGGACGGACAGCGCCAAAAACATTCAGTACTTC. Translating gives CASSWTDSAKNIQYF. The full variable domain, its missing parts supplied by reference TRBV5-4 and TRBJ2-4, is ETGVTQSPTHLIKTRGQQVTLRCSSQSGHNTVSWYQQALGQGPQFIFQYYREEENGRGNFPPRFSGLQFPNYSSELNVNALELDDSALYLCASSWTDSAKNIQYFGAGTRLSVL.